This entry concerns a single TCR beta chain. Germline CDR1 is SGHDT and CDR2 is YYEEEE. Trimming left V 0 bases short and J 7 bases short, with 8 bases between. CDR3 size: 13 residues. The data were taken from a study of blood T cells in healthy people across ages. Primers used in a second PCR of roughly 6 to 11 cycles were a sample-barcoded 5' primer and a J-beta primer mix. Each cDNA molecule was tagged by a template-switch adaptor with 12 random nucleotides. In TCRdb, the 5' RACE reads were re-called with MiXCR into one record per CDR3 protein. The data show 700,000 to 900,000 distinct CDR3 sequences, roughly 24% seen once. This sample was shared with a second study, whose subject was T cells of mothers and their children.

The receptor was derived from a boy between 10 and 17 years old in good health. The V and J genes are TRBV5-6 and TRBJ1-3, with D maybe TRBD1 (5 bases). Sequencing was performed on blood. Here the CDR3 reads CASSLEGVNTIYF. The DNA of the CDR3 is TGTGCCAGCAGCTTGGAAGGGGTCAACACCATATATTTT.